The 9 T cell receptor beta chains below were found in one sample sequenced in a study of shared clonotypes between healthy human individuals. Measured with immunoSEQ multiplex PCR; TCRdb has only the in-frame clones, and not every one. The data hold about 770,000 clones, with 55% to 75% observed a single time. Sample: memory CD4+ T cells sorted from blood. Subset reported: CD45RA-negative fraction. The origin of the receptors is a woman aged 30 to 39 in good health.

This chain links TRBV2 with TRBJ2-7; TRBD2 might be the D (6 bases). The germline CDR1 and CDR2 sequences are SNHLY and FYNNEI. With 7 bases removed from V and 6 bases from J, the gap between germline ends came to 16 bases. CDR3 size: 13 residues. CDR3 protein: CASTRESPAEQYF. DNA of the CDR3: TGTGCCAGCACCCGGGAGAGTCCCGCCGAGCAGTACTTC.

V is TRBV7-3 and J is TRBJ2-1; D might be TRBD2 (5 bases). The ends were cut back, 5 bases at V and 4 bases at J, with 15 bases in the middle. Germline CDR1 and CDR2: SGHTA and FQGTGA. This CDR3 is built from 15 residues. CDR3 residues: CASSLDTGLYNEQFF. As DNA, the CDR3 is TGTGCCAGCAGCCTCGATACCGGACTTTACAATGAGCAGTTCTTC.

The genes are TRBV30 and TRBJ1-3, with a weak D call TRBD1 (6 bases). CDR1 and CDR2 (germline): GTSNPN, SVGIG (reference sequence). The CDR3 has 14 residues. V gave up 7 bases and J gave up 11 bases, with 24 bases separating them. As DNA, the CDR3 is TGTGCCTACACCCGGGACATATACGGGGAGGCCATATATTTT. Translating it yields CAYTRDIYGEAIYF.

The V gene is TRBV5-6, the J gene TRBJ2-7, with D possibly being TRBD2 (6 bases). Germline CDR1 is SGHDT and CDR2 is YYEEEE. V dropped 4 bases and J dropped 2 bases, with 10 bases sitting between them. The CDR3 covers 13 residues. CDR3 bases: TGTGCCAGCAGCAGGGGACTTCCCTACGAGCAGTACTTC. Its translation: CASSRGLPYEQYF.

This clone was recorded many times. The rearrangement links TRBV27 to TRBJ2-1; TRBD2 agrees at 13 bases. This CDR3 has 15 amino acids. CDR1 is MNHEY, CDR2 SMNVEV, per germline (reference sequence). V was pared by 6 bases and J by 10 bases, with 9 bases of the junction left unmatched. CDR3 protein: CASRLLAGGPPEQFF. The CDR3 nucleotides read TGTGCCAGCAGACTACTAGCGGGAGGGCCACCCGAGCAGTTCTTC.

This clone was counted a few times. The rearrangement uses TRBV7-3 and TRBJ2-1; maybe TRBD2 (6 bases). V was clipped by 1 base and J by 8 bases, with 12 bases between them. Germline V lookup: CDR1 SGHTA, CDR2 FQGTGA. The CDR3 consists of 14 residues. In DNA form, the CDR3 reads TGTGCCAGCAGCTTAAGGGGCGAGCGGGATGAGCAGTTCTTC. Translating gives CASSLRGERDEQFF.

This sequence joins TRBV5-1 and TRBJ1-1, with 8 bases aligning to TRBD1. This CDR3 region has 17 residues. CDR1 and CDR2 from the germline V gene are SGHRS and YFSETQ. Trimming removed 0 bases from V and 11 bases from J; junction bases left unmatched: 18. CDR3 DNA: TGCGCCAGCAGCTTGGCGACCAGGGGGCGCGACACATCAGGGGCTTTCTTT. It specifies CASSLATRGRDTSGAFF.

This clone was detected a few times. V usage is TRBV9 and J usage is TRBJ2-3; a possible D gene is TRBD1 (6 bases). Germline V gene data show CDR1 as SGDLS and CDR2 as YYNGEE. The CDR3 is 15 amino acids. The V gene lost 1 base and the J gene lost 0 bases, with 9 bases spanning the gap. CDR3 sequence (DNA): TGTGCCAGCAGCGTACAGGGGATTAGCACAGATACGCAGTATTTT. Residues: CASSVQGISTDTQYF.

V usage is TRBV11-3 and J usage is TRBJ2-7, with TRBD2 as a possible D gene (5 bases). V lost 2 bases, J lost 0 bases, and 11 bases lay in between. In germline, CDR1 is SGHNT, CDR2 YENEEA. CDR3 length: 15 residues. In DNA form, the CDR3 reads TGTGCCAGCAGCTTAATTCCTGGGAGCTCCTACGAGCAGTACTTC. Translation gives CASSLIPGSSYEQYF.